Below, 2 T cell receptor beta chains from the same sample are listed, as sequenced in a study of OX40 agonist ivuxolimab in advanced cancers. TCRdb's copy holds only in-frame clones and misses some; the assay was immunoSEQ multiplex PCR. The sample has some 54,000 clones, roughly three quarters seen once. The input for sequencing was CD4+ or CD8+ T cells sorted from blood, taken in a trial of the OX40 agonist ivuxolimab. The receptors come from an adult with an advanced solid tumor such as melanoma, head and neck, liver or kidney cancer.

V gene TRBV7-8 combines with J gene TRBJ2-3; D is uncertain. The germline CDR1 and CDR2 sequences are SGHVS and FQNEAQ. The V end lost 4 bases, the J end lost 2 bases, and 13 bases lay between the germline ends. This CDR3 has 15 amino acids. The CDR3 here is CASSWLRGDTDTQYF. The CDR3 DNA reads TGTGCCAGCAGCTGGTTGCGCGGCGACACAGATACGCAGTATTTT.

The chain links TRBV5-8 to TRBJ1-2, with 7 bases that match TRBD1. Losses at the gene ends were 6 bases for V and 4 bases for J; bases not matched to a gene: 12. Germline V CDR1 and CDR2: SGHTS, YDEGEE. CDR3 length: 15 amino acids. The CDR3 protein is CASIVRTGSFYGYTF. Here the CDR3 DNA reads TGTGCCAGCATCGTTCGGACAGGCTCCTTCTATGGCTACACCTTC.